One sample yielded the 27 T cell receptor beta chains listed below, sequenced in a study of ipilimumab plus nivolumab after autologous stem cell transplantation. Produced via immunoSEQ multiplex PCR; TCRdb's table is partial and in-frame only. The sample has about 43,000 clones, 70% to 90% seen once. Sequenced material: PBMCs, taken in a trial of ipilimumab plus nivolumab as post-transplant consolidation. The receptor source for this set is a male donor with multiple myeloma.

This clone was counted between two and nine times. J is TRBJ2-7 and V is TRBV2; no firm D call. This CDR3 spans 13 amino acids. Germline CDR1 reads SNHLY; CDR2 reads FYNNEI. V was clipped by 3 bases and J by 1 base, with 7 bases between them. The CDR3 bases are TGTGCCAGCAGTGATCTCGTATCCTACGAGCAGTACTTC. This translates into CASSDLVSYEQYF.

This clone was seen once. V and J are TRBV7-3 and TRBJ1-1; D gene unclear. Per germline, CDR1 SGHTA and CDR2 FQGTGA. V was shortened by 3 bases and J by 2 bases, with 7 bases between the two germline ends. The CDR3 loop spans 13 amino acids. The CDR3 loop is CASSFGPNTEAFF. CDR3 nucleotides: TGTGCCAGCAGCTTCGGACCTAACACTGAAGCTTTCTTT.

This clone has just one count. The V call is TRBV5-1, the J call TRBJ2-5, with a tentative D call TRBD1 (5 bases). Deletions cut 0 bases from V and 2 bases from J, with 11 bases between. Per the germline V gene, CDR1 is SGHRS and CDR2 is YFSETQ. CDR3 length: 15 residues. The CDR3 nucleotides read TGCGCCAGCAGCTTGGAGGTAGGGGCTCAAGAGACCCAGTACTTC. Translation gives CASSLEVGAQETQYF. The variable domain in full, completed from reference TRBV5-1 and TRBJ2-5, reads KAGVTQTPRYLIKTRGQQVTLSCSPISGHRSVSWYQQTPGQGLQFLFEYFSETQRNKGNFPGRFSGRQFSNSRSEMNVSTLELGDSALYLCASSLEVGAQETQYFGPGTRLLVL.

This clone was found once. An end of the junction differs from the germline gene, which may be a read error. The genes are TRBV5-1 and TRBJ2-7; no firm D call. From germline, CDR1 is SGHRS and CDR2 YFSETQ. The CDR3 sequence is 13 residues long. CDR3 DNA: TGCGCCAGCAGCCTGGACGCAGCCTACGGGCAGTACTTC. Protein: CASSLDAAYGQYF.

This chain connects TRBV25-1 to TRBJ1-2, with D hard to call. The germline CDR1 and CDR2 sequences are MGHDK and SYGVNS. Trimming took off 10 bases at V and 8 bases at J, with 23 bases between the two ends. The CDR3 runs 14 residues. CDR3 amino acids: CATAQGGDLRGYTF. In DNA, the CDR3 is TGTGCCACCGCTCAAGGCGGGGATCTCCGGGGCTACACCTTC.

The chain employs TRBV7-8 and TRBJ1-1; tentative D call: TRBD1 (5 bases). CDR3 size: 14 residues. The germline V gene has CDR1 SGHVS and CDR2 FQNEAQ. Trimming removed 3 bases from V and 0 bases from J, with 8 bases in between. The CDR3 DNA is TGTGCCAGCAGCTTCACAGGAATGAACACTGAAGCTTTCTTT. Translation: CASSFTGMNTEAFF.

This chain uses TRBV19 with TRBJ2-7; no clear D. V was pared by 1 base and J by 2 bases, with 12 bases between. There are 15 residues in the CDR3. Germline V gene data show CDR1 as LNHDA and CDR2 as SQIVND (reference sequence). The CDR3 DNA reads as TGTGCCAGTAGTATAGGGTGGAGTGGGGCCTACGAGCAGTACTTC. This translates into CASSIGWSGAYEQYF.

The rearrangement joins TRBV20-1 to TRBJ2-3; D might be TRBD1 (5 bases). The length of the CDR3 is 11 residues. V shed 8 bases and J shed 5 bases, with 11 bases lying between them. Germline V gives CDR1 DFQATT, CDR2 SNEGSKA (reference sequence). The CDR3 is CSSKRGDTQYF. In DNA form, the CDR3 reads TGCAGTTCAAAAAGGGGAGATACGCAGTATTTT.

CDR3 DNA sequence: TGTGCCAGCAGCGTAGCGGTGGGGACAGAAAATTCACCCCTCCACTTT. Translation gives CASSVAVGTENSPLHF. The chain joins TRBV9 to TRBJ1-6; 7 nucleotides agree with TRBD1. V gave up 0 bases and J gave up 7 bases; unmatched junction bases: 7. CDR1 is SGDLS and CDR2 is YYNGEE in the germline V gene. The CDR3 extends over 16 amino acids.

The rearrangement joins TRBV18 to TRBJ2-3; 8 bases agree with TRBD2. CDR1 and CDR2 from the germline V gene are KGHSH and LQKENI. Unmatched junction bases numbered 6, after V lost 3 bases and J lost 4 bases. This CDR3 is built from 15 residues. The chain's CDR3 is CASSPTGGRPDTQYF. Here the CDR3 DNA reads TGTGCCAGCTCACCGACGGGAGGGCGCCCAGATACGCAGTATTTT.

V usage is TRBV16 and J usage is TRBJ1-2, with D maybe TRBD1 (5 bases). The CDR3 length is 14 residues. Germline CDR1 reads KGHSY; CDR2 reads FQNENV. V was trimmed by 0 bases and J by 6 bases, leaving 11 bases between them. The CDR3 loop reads CASSQSLTGDGYTF. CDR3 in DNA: TGTGCCAGCAGCCAATCCCTGACGGGGGATGGCTACACCTTC. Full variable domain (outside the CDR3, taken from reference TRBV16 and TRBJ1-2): GEEVAQTPKHLVRGEGQKAKLYCAPIKGHSYVFWYQQVLKNEFKFLISFQNENVFDETGMPKERFSAKCLPNSPCSLEIQATKLEDSAVYFCASSQSLTGDGYTFGSGTRLTVV.

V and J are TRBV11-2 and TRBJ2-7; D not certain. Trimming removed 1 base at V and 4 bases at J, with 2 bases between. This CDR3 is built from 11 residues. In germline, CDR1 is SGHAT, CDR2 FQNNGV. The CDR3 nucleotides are TGTGCCAGCAGCTTAGCGTACGAGCAGTACTTC. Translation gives CASSLAYEQYF.

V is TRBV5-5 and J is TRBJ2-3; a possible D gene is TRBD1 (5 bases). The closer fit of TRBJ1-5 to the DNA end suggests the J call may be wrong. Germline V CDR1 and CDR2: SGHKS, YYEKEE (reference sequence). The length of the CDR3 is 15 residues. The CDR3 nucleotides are TGTGCCAGCAGCTTGGGTTCAACTGTAGGGGATACGCAGCATTTT. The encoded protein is CASSLGSTVGDTQHF.

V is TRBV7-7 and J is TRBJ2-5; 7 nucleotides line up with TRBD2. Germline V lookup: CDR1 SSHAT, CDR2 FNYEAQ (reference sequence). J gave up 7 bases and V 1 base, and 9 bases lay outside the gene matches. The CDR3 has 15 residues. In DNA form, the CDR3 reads TGTGCCAGCAGCTTAGGGACTAGTTCCGGAGGGACCCAGTACTTC. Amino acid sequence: CASSLGTSSGGTQYF.

The CDR3 loop is CASSINVHEQYF. The CDR3 bases are TGTGCCAGTAGTATCAACGTCCACGAGCAGTACTTC. The V gene is TRBV19, the J gene TRBJ2-7, with D unclear. Trimming removed 3 bases from V and 5 bases from J, with 8 bases in between. Germline CDR1 is LNHDA and CDR2 is SQIVND (reference sequence). CDR3 size: 12 residues.

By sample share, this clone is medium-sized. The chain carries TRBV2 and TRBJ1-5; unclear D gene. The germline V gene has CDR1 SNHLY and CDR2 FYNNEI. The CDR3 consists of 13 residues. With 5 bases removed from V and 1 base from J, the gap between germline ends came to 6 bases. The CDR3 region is CASSNWSNQPQHF. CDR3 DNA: TGTGCCAGCAGTAATTGGAGCAATCAGCCCCAGCATTTT.

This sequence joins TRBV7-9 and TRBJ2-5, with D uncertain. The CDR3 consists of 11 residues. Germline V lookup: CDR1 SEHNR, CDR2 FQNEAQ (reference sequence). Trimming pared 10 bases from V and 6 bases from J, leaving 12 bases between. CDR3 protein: CAIEWLKTQYF. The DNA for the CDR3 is TGTGCCATCGAGTGGCTCAAGACCCAGTACTTC.

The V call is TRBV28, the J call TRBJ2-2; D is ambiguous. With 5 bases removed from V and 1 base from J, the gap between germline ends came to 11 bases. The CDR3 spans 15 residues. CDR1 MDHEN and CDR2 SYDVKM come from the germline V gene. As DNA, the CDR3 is TGTGCCAGCAGTACACGGTCAAAGAACACCGGGGAGCTGTTTTTT. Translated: CASSTRSKNTGELFF.

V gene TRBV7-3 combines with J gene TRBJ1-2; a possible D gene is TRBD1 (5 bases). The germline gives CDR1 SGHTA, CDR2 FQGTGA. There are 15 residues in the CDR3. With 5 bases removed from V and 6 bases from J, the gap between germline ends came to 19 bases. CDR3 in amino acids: CASSLSQGTGDGYTF. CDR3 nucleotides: TGTGCCAGCAGCCTATCACAAGGGACTGGCGATGGCTACACCTTC.

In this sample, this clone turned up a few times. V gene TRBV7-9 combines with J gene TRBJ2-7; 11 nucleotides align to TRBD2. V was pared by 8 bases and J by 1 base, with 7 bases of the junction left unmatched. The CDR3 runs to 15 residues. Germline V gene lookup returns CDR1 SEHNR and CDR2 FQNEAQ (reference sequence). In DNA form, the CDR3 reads TGTGCCAGCCTCCCGGGACTAGCGGCTTCCTACGAGCAGTACTTC. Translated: CASLPGLAASYEQYF.

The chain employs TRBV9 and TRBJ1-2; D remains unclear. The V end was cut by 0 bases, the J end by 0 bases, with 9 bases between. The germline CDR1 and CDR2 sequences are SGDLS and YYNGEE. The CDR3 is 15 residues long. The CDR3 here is CASSVEGATNYGYTF. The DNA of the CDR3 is TGTGCCAGCAGCGTAGAGGGAGCCACTAACTATGGCTACACCTTC. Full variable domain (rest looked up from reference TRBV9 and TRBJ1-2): DSGVTQTPKHLITATGQRVTLRCSPRSGDLSVYWYQQSLDQGLQFLIQYYNGEERAKGNILERFSAQQFPDLHSELNLSSLELGDSALYFCASSVEGATNYGYTFGSGTRLTVV.

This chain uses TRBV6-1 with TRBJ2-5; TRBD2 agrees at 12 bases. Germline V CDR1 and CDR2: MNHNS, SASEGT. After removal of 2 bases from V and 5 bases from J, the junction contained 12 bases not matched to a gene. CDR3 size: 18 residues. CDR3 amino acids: CASSERPPLAGGFETQYF. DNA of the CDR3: TGTGCCAGCAGTGAAAGGCCCCCTCTAGCGGGAGGGTTTGAGACCCAGTACTTC.

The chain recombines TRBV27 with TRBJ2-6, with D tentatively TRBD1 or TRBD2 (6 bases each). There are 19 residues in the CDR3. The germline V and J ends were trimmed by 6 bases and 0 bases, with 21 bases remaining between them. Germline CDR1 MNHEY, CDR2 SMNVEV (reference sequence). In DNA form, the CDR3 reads TGTGCCAGCAGCCGGAACTGGGGGGCCCAAAGCTCTGGGGCCAACGTCCTGACTTTC. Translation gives CASSRNWGAQSSGANVLTF.

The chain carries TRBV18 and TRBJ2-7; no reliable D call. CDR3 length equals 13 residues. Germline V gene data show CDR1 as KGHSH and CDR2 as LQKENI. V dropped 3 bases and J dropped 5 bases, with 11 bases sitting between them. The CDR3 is CASSPTQPHEQYF. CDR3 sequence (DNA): TGTGCCAGCTCACCTACACAGCCTCACGAGCAGTACTTC.

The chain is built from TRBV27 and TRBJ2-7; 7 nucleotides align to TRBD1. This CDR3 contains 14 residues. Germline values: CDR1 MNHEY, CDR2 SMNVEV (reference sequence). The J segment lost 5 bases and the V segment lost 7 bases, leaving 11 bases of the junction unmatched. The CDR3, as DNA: TGTGCCAGCACCGGGGTACAGGGGCCCCACGAGCAGTACTTC. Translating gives CASTGVQGPHEQYF.

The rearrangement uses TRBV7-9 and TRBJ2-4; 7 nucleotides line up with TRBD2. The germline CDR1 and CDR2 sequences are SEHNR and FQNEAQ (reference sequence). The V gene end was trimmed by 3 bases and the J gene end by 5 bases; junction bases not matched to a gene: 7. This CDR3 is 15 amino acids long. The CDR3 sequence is CASSFSGGTENIQYF. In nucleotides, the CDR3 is TGTGCCAGCAGCTTTTCCGGGGGGACTGAAAACATTCAGTACTTC.

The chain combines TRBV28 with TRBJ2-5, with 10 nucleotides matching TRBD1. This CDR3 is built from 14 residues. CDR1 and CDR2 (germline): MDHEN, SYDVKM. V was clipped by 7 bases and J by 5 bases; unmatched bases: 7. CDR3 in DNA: TGTGCCAGCACCCGGGACAGGGGATCGGAGACCCAGTACTTC. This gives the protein CASTRDRGSETQYF.